Detailed here is one T cell receptor (beta chain). Its matching antigen is unknown. This specimen belongs to a study of cytomegalovirus exposure and HLA in healthy donors. Study findings and constraints: Researchers catalogued approximately 170 TCR beta chains as cytomegalovirus-associated. Sequencing artifact likely explains a cluster of highly shared sequence variants.

The PCR employed 60 Vbeta primers together with 13 Jbeta primers. Only in-frame clones appear in the TCRdb table, and some are missing; sequencing was by immunoSEQ multiplex PCR. This repertoire includes more than 100,000 clones. V was clipped by 5 bases and J by 5 bases; unmatched bases: 10. The CDR3 runs 15 residues. Germline V lookup: CDR1 SGHTA, CDR2 FQGNSA. This cohort consisted of healthy bone marrow donors. The origin of this receptor is a man in his forties in good health and CMV-seronegative. V and J are TRBV7-2 and TRBJ2-7, with TRBD2 identical over 9 bases. Sequenced input: PBMCs. CDR3 sequence (DNA): TGTGCCAGCAGCCCACGTAGCGGGAGTTTCAACGAGCAGTACTTC. Encoded protein: CASSPRSGSFNEQYF.